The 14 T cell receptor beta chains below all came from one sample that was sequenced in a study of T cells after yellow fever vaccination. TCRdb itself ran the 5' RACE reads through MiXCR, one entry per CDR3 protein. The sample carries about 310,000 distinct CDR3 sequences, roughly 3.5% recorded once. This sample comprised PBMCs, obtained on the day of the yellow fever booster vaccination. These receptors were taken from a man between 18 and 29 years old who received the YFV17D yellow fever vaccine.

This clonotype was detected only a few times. The CDR3 loop is CASSLVPGEGNQPQHF. The CDR3 coding sequence is TGCGCCAGCAGCTTGGTCCCGGGCGAAGGCAATCAGCCCCAGCATTTT. V is TRBV5-1 and J is TRBJ1-5, with D unresolved. The CDR3 is made up of 16 amino acids. Germline values: CDR1 SGHRS, CDR2 YFSETQ. Trimming removed 0 bases at V and 2 bases at J, with 12 bases between.

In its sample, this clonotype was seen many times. DNA of the CDR3: TGCGCCAGCAGCTTTCAAGGGAGTAACACCGGGGAGCTGTTTTTT. Encoded protein: CASSFQGSNTGELFF. The V call is TRBV5-1, the J call TRBJ2-2; possible D gene TRBD2, 5 bases. Germline-derived CDR1 and CDR2 are SGHRS and YFSETQ. The germline V and J ends were trimmed by 2 bases and 2 bases, with 10 bases remaining between them. This CDR3 contains 15 residues.

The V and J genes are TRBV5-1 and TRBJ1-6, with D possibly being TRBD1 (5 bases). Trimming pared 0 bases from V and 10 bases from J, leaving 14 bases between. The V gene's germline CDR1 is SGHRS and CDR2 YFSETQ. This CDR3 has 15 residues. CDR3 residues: CASSLVQGFSSPLHF. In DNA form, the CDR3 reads TGCGCCAGCAGCTTGGTTCAGGGTTTCTCATCACCCCTCCACTTT.

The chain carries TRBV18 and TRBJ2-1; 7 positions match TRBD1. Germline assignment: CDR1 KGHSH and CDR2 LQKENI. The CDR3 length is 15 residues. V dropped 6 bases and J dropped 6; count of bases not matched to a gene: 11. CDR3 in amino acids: CASSRRQGSTNEQFF. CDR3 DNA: TGTGCCAGCTCCCGACGACAGGGATCTACCAATGAGCAGTTCTTC.

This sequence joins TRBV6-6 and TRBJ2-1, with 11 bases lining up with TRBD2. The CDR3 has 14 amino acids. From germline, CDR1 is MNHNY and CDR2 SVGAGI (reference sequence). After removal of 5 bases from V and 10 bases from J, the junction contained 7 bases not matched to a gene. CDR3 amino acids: CASSGLLAGGEQFF. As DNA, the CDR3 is TGTGCCAGCAGTGGCCTTCTAGCGGGGGGAGAGCAGTTCTTC.

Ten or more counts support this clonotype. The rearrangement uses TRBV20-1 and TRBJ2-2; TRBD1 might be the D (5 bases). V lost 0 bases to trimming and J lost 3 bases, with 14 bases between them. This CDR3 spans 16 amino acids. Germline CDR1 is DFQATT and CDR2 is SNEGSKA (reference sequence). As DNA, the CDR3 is TGCAGTGCTAGAGATAGGGCACAGGCGGACACCGGGGAGCTGTTTTTT. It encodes CSARDRAQADTGELFF.

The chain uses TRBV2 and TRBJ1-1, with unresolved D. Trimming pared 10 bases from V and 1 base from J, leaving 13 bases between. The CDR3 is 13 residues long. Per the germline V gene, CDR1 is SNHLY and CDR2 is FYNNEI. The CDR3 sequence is CATLEEKNTEAFF. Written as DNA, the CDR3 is TGTGCCACCCTCGAGGAGAAGAACACTGAAGCTTTCTTT.

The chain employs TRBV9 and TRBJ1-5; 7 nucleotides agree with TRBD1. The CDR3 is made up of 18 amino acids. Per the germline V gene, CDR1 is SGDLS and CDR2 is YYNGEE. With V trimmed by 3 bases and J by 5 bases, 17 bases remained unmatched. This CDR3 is CASSETGEGPQRDQPQHF. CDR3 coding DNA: TGTGCCAGCAGCGAAACAGGGGAGGGACCTCAGCGGGATCAGCCCCAGCATTTT.

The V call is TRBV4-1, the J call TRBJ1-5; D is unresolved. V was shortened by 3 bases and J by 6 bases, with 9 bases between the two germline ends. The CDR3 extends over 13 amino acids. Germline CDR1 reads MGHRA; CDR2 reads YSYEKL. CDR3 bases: TGCGCCAGCAGCCAGGGTAATGGTCAGCCCCAGCATTTT. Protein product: CASSQGNGQPQHF.

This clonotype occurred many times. The CDR3 sequence is CSVPKNTGELFF. CDR3 DNA sequence: TGCAGCGTTCCAAAGAACACCGGGGAGCTGTTTTTT. The genes are TRBV29-1 and TRBJ2-2; no clear D gene. Trimming shortened V by 5 bases and J by 1 base, and 5 bases separated the two germline ends. Germline CDR1 SQVTM, CDR2 ANQGSEA. The CDR3 runs to 12 residues.

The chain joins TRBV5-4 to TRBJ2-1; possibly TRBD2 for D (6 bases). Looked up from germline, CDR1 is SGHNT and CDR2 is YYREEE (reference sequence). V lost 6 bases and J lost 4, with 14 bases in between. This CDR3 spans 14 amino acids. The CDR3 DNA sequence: TGTGCCAGCACCGTGGAGGGCGGTTACAATGAGCAGTTCTTC. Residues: CASTVEGGYNEQFF.

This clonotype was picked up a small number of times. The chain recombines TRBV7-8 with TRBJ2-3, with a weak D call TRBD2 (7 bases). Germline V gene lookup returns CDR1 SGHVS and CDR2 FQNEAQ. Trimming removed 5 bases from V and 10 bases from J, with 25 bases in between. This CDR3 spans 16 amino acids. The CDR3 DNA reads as TGTGCCAGCAGCCCGTCGAGGGGGGGGGCGGGTTCGGCGCAGTATTTT. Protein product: CASSPSRGGAGSAQYF.

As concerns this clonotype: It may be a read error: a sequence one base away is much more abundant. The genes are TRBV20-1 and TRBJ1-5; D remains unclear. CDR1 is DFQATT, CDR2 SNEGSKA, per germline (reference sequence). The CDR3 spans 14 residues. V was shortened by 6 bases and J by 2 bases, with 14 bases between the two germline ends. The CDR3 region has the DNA TGCAGTGCGCTTTCCGGGCCTGGCAATCAGCCCCAGCATTTT. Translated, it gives CSALSGPGNQPQHF.

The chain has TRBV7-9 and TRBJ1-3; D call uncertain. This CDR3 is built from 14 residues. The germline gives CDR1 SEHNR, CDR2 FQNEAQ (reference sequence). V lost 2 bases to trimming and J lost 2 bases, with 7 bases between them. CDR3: CASSLWETGNTIYF. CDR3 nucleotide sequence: TGTGCCAGCAGCTTATGGGAAACTGGAAACACCATATATTTT. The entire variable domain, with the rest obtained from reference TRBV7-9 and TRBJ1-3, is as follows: DTGVSQNPRHKITKRGQNVTFRCDPISEHNRLYWYRQTLGQGPEFLTYFQNEAQLEKSRLLSDRFSAERPKGSFSTLEIQRTEQGDSAMYLCASSLWETGNTIYFGEGSWLTVV.